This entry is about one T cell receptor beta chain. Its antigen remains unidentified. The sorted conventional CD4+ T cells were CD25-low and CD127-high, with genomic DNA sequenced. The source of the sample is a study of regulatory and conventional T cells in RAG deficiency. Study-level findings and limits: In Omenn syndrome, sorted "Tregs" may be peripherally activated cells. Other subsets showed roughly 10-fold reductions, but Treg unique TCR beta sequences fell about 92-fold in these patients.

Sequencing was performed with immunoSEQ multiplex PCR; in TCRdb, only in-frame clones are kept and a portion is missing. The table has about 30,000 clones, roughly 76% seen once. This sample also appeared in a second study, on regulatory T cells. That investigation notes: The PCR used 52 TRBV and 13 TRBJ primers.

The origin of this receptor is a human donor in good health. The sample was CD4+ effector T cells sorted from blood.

In nucleotides, the CDR3 is TGTGCCTCCGGCAGTACCGGGAGGGAAAAACTGTTTTTT. Amino acids: CASGSTGREKLFF. V and J are TRBV30 and TRBJ1-4; D call uncertain. V was trimmed by 7 bases and J by 8 bases, leaving 17 bases between them. The length of the CDR3 is 13 residues. In germline, CDR1 is GTSNPN, CDR2 SVGIG (reference sequence).